These T cell receptor beta chains were read from a single sample in a study of blood T cell repertoires in COVID-19. Sequencing used immunoSEQ multiplex PCR; TCRdb keeps in-frame clones, though not all of them. The repertoire holds 95,000 or so clones, about 80% seen once, with more than 20% in the top ten. Sequenced input: peripheral blood. These receptors were collected from a human donor in a cohort sampled during active COVID-19. Each CDR3 is given with its conserved first and last residue. A D gene is named only where the DNA matches it firmly. A clone size is listed for some rows: how often the clone was seen (once, few, many), or a class if it is expanded.

V,size,J,D,length,DNA,CDR3
TRBV6-5,.,TRBJ1-5,TRBD1,15,TGTGCCAGCAGACGGGACAGGGGATTAGGGCAGCCCCAGCATTTT,CASRRDRGLGQPQHF
TRBV12-5,.,TRBJ2-3,.,15,TGTGCTAGTGGTTACGAGGGGGGGCCACTAGATACGCAGTATTTT,CASGYEGGPLDTQYF
TRBV19,.,TRBJ2-7,.,13,TGTGCCAGTAAGAGCACAGCCTCCTACGAGCAGTACTTC,CASKSTASYEQYF
TRBV18,few,TRBJ2-7,.,14,TGTGCCAGCTCACCATATGGCGGAGTCTACGAGCAGTACTTC,CASSPYGGVYEQYF
TRBV19,.,TRBJ2-3,.,16,TGTGCCAGTAGTACCTCCTGGGGGGGGCTCACAGATACGCAGTATTTT,CASSTSWGGLTDTQYF
TRBV18,.,TRBJ1-5,.,15,TGTGCCAGCTCACCGGGGTCGGGGGGTCGGCAGCCCCAGCATTTT,CASSPGSGGRQPQHF
TRBV27,.,TRBJ2-5,.,18,TGTGCCAGCAGGGAGAGTTTGCGTTCCGCGGGTCTGGAAGAGACCCAGTACTTC,CASRESLRSAGLEETQYF
TRBV19,.,TRBJ2-2,.,14,TGTGCCAGTAGTCCTAGGACGAACACCGGGGAGCTGTTTTTT,CASSPRTNTGELFF
TRBV2,.,TRBJ2-7,.,14,TGTGCCAGCACCTCGCTCGCCAGGAACTACGAGCAGTACTTC,CASTSLARNYEQYF
TRBV6-1,.,TRBJ2-7,TRBD1,16,TGTGCCAGCAGTGGAGATACAGGGGCAATAGCTTACGAGCAGTACTTC,CASSGDTGAIAYEQYF
TRBV27,.,TRBJ2-3,TRBD2,16,TGTGCCAGCAGTTTTAAAGCGGGGGCCTACACAGATACGCAGTATTTT,CASSFKAGAYTDTQYF
TRBV11-3,.,TRBJ2-6,TRBD1,18,TGTGCCAGCAGCTTAGGACAGGGTATGATCTCTGGGGCCAACGTCCTGACTTTC,CASSLGQGMISGANVLTF
TRBV12-5,.,TRBJ2-5,TRBD1,17,TGTGCTAGTGGTTATCAGAGGACAGGGTCAAGGCAAGAGACCCAGTACTTC,CASGYQRTGSRQETQYF
TRBV7-9,.,TRBJ2-3,TRBD2,13,TGTGCCAGCAGCCGACTAGCAGCAGATACGCAGTATTTT,CASSRLAADTQYF
TRBV19,.,TRBJ2-2,.,14,TGTGCCAGTACCAACTACAGGGCGACCGGGGAGCTGTTTTTT,CASTNYRATGELFF
TRBV19,.,TRBJ1-1,TRBD1,13,TGTGCCAGTAGAGGACAGGGGAACACTGAAGCTTTCTTT,CASRGQGNTEAFF
TRBV19,.,TRBJ1-4,TRBD1,15,TGTGCCAGTAGGACAGGGGGCTTCTCAAATGAAAAACTGTTTTTT,CASRTGGFSNEKLFF
TRBV12-3/TRBV12-4,.,TRBJ1-1,.,13,TGTGCCAGCAGTCAAGACAGGTCGCCCGAAGCTTTCTTT,CASSQDRSPEAFF
TRBV10-3,.,TRBJ2-7,TRBD1,14,TGTGCCATCTCCGGGACAGGAGGGGACTACGAGCAGTACTTC,CAISGTGGDYEQYF
TRBV19,.,TRBJ2-4,TRBD1,16,TGTGCCAGTAGTACCCCGGGACAGGGGACCAAAAACATTCAGTACTTC,CASSTPGQGTKNIQYF
TRBV7-9,.,TRBJ1-1,TRBD1,14,TGTGCCAGCAGCTGGGGACAGGTTCGCACTGAAGCTTTCTTT,CASSWGQVRTEAFF
TRBV7-3,once,TRBJ1-2,TRBD1,14,TGTGCCAGCAGCTCGAGGGGGCTCGGGAATGGCTACACCTTC,CASSSRGLGNGYTF
TRBV9,.,TRBJ2-2,TRBD2,15,TGTGCCAGCAGCTATAGCGGGGAATTCACCGGGGAGCTGTTTTTT,CASSYSGEFTGELFF
TRBV9,.,TRBJ2-2,TRBD2,16,TGTGCCAGCAGCGCCGGGGCGGGGGGCGCCTACGGGGAGCTGTTTTTT,CASSAGAGGAYGELFF
TRBV28,.,TRBJ1-2,TRBD1,15,TGTGCCAGCAGTCCCCCAGGGGGCCGTGGCTATGGCTACACCTTC,CASSPPGGRGYGYTF
TRBV7-2,.,TRBJ2-7,.,14,TGTGCCAGCAGCCGGAGCGGGCCGAACTACGAGCAGTACTTC,CASSRSGPNYEQYF
TRBV28,.,TRBJ1-4,TRBD1,13,TGTGCCAGCATAGGGGGCCGCGAGGAAAAACTGTTTTTT,CASIGGREEKLFF
TRBV2,.,TRBJ1-2,.,12,TGTGCCAGCACCCTAGCGGTTTGGGGCTACACCTTC,CASTLAVWGYTF
TRBV14,.,TRBJ2-7,TRBD1,12,TGTGCCAGCAGCCGGGACAGCTACGAGCAGTACTTC,CASSRDSYEQYF
TRBV18,.,TRBJ2-3,.,13,TGTGCCAGCTCACCTCAAAGCACAGATACGCAGTATTTT,CASSPQSTDTQYF
TRBV5-1,once,TRBJ1-2,.,13,TGCGCCAGCAGTTACGAGCGTTGGAATGGCTACACCTTC,CASSYERWNGYTF
TRBV5-1,.,TRBJ2-3,TRBD2,15,TGCGCCAGCAAACAAGCGGGGGGGATCACAGATACGCAGTATTTT,CASKQAGGITDTQYF
TRBV5-1,.,TRBJ2-1,.,16,TGCGCCAGCAGCCCCCCGGAGGAGTTAGCGGCCAATGAGCAGTTCTTC,CASSPPEELAANEQFF
TRBV12-5,.,TRBJ2-1,.,18,TGTGCTAGTGGTTTGGTAGGGGTGCCCTCCGGACAAAACAATGAGCAGTTCTTC,CASGLVGVPSGQNNEQFF
TRBV11-3,.,TRBJ2-7,.,15,TGTGCCAGCAGCTTAGATCAGGGCCAGGGCTACGAGCAGTACTTC,CASSLDQGQGYEQYF
TRBV5-1,.,TRBJ1-4,TRBD1,15,TGCGCCAGCAGCTATTTACAGGGGGCTGGTGAAAAACTGTTTTTT,CASSYLQGAGEKLFF
TRBV24-1,.,TRBJ2-7,.,15,TGTGCCACCAGTGATTTCGGACATAGGGCCTACGAGCAGTACTTC,CATSDFGHRAYEQYF
TRBV6-5,.,TRBJ1-2,.,12,TGTGCCAGCAGTTTACCTCGAGGGATCTACACCTTC,CASSLPRGIYTF
TRBV27,once,TRBJ2-2,TRBD2,15,TGTGCCAGCAGTTTTGTAGCGGGAGTTGCCGGGGAGCTGTTTTTT,CASSFVAGVAGELFF
TRBV18,once,TRBJ2-7,.,13,TGTGCCAGCTCACCACCGCTAGTTTACGAGCAGTACTTC,CASSPPLVYEQYF
TRBV6-2/TRBV6-3,.,TRBJ2-5,TRBD2,18,TGTGCCAGCAGCCTCCCGGGACTAGCGGGGGGACTTAAAGAGACCCAGTACTTC,CASSLPGLAGGLKETQYF
TRBV13,once,TRBJ1-4,.,14,TGTGCCAGCACTATACGGTCCCCTAATGAAAAACTGTTTTTT,CASTIRSPNEKLFF
TRBV4-3,.,TRBJ2-1,.,14,TGCGCCAGCAGCCAAGATTGGGGGGTGAATGAGCAGTTCTTC,CASSQDWGVNEQFF
TRBV18,few,TRBJ1-2,.,14,TGTGCCAGCTCACCGGAGGGACGGGACTATGGCTACACCTTC,CASSPEGRDYGYTF
TRBV28,.,TRBJ1-2,.,13,TGTGCCAGCACCTTGACAGTATCAGAAAGCTACACCTTC,CASTLTVSESYTF
TRBV19,.,TRBJ1-5,.,13,TGTGCCAGTAGTGAGAGGTACAATCAGCCCCAGCATTTT,CASSERYNQPQHF
TRBV4-3,.,TRBJ2-7,.,15,TGCGCCAGCAGCCAAGCGACCGGGACAAGCTACGAGCAGTACTTC,CASSQATGTSYEQYF
TRBV7-3,few,TRBJ2-1,.,15,TGTGCCAGCAGCTTAAGCGGGCTGGCAAACAATGAGCAGTTCTTC,CASSLSGLANNEQFF
TRBV19,.,TRBJ2-7,TRBD2,15,TGTGCCAGTAACTCCGGGACTAGCGGTAACTACGAGCAGTACTTC,CASNSGTSGNYEQYF
TRBV13,.,TRBJ1-3,.,15,TGTGCCAGCAGCTTAGGAGAGGCATCTGGAAACACCATATATTTT,CASSLGEASGNTIYF
TRBV7-9,few,TRBJ2-5,TRBD1,16,TGTGCCAGCAGCGCTAGGGGCAGGGGGCGCCAAGAGACCCAGTACTTC,CASSARGRGRQETQYF
TRBV27,.,TRBJ2-7,TRBD2,16,TGTGCCAGCAGTTTATTCACTAGCGGGGGTCCCTACGAGCAGTACTTC,CASSLFTSGGPYEQYF